This record covers a single T cell receptor (beta chain). J lost 4 bases, V lost 2 bases, and 4 bases had no gene match. The CDR3 runs 15 residues. CDR1 is SGHNT, CDR2 YYREEE, per germline (reference sequence). This sample stems from a study of blood T cell repertoires in COVID-19. As originally analysed: Using reference gene primer amplification, nucleated cell counts were estimated. TCRdb keeps only in-frame clones here, not all; method: immunoSEQ multiplex PCR. The V and J calls and the clone size are those of that table, but D and trimming were determined from the DNA. The data show approximately 24,000 clones, with 87% seen just once and about 8% held by the top ten.

The source is a man aged 50 to 60 with active COVID-19. Sequenced material: peripheral blood. This chain links TRBV5-4 with TRBJ1-4, with TRBD1 matching 8 bases. CDR3 in DNA: TGTGCCAGCAGCTTTGACAGGGGTGGTAATGAAAAACTGTTTTTT. Encoded protein: CASSFDRGGNEKLFF.